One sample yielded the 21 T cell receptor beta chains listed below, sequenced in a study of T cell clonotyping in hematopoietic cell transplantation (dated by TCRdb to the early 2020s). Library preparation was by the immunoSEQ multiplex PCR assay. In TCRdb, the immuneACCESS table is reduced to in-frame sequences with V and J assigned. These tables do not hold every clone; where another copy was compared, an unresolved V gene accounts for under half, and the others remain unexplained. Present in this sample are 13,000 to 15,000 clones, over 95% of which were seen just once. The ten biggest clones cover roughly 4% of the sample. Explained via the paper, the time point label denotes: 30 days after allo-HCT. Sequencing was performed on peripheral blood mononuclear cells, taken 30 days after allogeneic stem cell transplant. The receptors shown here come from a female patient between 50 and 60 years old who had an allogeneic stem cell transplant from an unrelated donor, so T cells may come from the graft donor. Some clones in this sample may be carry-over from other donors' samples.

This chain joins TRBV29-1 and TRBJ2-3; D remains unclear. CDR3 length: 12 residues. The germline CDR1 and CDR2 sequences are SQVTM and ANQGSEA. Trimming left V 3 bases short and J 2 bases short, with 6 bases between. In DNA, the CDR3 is TGCAGCGTTGAGGAGTACACAGATACGCAGTATTTT. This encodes CSVEEYTDTQYF.

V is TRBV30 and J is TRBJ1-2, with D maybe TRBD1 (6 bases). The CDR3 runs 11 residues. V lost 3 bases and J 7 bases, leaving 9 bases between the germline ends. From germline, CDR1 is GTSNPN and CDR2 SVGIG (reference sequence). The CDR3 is CAWSRGGGYTF. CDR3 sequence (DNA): TGTGCCTGGAGCAGGGGTGGTGGCTACACCTTC.

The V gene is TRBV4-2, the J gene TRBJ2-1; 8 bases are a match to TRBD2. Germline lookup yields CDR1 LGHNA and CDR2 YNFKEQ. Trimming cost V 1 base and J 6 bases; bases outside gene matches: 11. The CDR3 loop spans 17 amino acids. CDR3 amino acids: CASSQGNGGGSGNEQFF. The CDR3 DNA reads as TGTGCCAGCAGCCAAGGGAACGGCGGGGGGTCGGGCAATGAGCAGTTCTTC.

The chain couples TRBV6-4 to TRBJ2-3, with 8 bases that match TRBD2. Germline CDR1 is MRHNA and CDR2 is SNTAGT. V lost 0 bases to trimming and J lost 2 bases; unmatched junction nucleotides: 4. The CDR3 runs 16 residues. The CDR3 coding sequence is TGTGCCAGCAGTGACTCAAGCGGGGGTTCCACAGATACGCAGTATTTT. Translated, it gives CASSDSSGGSTDTQYF.

CDR3: CASSSASGGAYNEQFF. In nucleotides, the CDR3 is TGTGCCAGCAGTTCCGCGAGCGGGGGGGCCTACAATGAGCAGTTCTTC. This sequence joins TRBV6-5 and TRBJ2-1; TRBD2 matches 10 bases. The junction had 5 bases not matched to a gene; V was cut back by 4 bases and J by 2 bases. Per the germline V gene, CDR1 is MNHEY and CDR2 is SVGAGI. This CDR3 has 16 amino acids.

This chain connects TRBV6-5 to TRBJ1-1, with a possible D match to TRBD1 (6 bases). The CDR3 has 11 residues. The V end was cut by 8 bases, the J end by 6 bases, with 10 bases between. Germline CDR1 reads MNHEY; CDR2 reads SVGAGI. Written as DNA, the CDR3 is TGTGCCAGCTTCACAGGGCCTGAAGCTTTCTTT. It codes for CASFTGPEAFF.

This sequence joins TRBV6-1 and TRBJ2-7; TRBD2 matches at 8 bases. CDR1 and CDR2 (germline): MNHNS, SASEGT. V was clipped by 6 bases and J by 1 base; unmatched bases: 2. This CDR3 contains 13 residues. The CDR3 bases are TGTGCCAGCAGCGGGGGGGAATCCTACGAGCAGTACTTC. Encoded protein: CASSGGESYEQYF.

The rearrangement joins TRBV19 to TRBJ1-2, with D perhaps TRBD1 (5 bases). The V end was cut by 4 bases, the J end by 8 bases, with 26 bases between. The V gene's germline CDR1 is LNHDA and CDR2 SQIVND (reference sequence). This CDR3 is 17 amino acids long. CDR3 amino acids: CASSNQIVGPQEGGYTF. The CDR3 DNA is TGTGCCAGTAGTAACCAAATTGTGGGACCGCAAGAAGGCGGCTACACCTTC.

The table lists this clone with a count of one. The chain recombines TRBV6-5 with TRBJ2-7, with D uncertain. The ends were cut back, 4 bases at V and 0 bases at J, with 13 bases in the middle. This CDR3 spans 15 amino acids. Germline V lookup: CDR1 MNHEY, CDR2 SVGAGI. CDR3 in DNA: TGTGCCAGCAGTTCTGCTGGGGTAAGCTCCTACGAGCAGTACTTC. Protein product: CASSSAGVSSYEQYF.

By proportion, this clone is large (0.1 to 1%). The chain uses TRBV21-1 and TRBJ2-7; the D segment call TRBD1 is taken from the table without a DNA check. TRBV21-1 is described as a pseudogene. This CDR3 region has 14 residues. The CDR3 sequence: CASSNRTVDYEQYF. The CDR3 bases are TGTGCCAGCAGCAACCGGACAGTCGACTACGAGCAGTACTTC.

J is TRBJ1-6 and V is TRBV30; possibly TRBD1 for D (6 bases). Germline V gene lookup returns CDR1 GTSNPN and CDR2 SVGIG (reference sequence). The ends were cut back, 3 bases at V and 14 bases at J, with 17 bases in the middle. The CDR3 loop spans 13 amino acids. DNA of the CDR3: TGTGCCTGGAGGGGGACACCTTCCCTGACCCTCCACTTT. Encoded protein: CAWRGTPSLTLHF.

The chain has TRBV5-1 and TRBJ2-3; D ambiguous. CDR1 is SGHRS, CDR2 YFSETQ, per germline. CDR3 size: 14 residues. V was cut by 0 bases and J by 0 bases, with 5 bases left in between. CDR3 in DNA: TGCGCCAGCAGCTTGGTGGCCAGCACAGATACGCAGTATTTT. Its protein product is CASSLVASTDTQYF.

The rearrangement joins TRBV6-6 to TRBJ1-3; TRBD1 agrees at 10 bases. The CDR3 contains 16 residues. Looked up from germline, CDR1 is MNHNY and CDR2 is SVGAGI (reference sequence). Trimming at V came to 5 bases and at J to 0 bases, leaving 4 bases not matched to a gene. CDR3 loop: CASSAGTGDSGNTIYF. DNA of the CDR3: TGTGCCAGCAGTGCCGGGACAGGGGACTCTGGAAACACCATATATTTT.

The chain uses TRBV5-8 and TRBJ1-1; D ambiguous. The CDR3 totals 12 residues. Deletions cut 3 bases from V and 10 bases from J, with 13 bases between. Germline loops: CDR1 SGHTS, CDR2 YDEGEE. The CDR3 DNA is TGTGCCAGCAGCTGGAGTCCTACGGGAGCTTTCTTT. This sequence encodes CASSWSPTGAFF.

The CDR3: CASSREYVTVYTEAFF. The CDR3 DNA sequence: TGTGCCAGCAGTCGGGAGTATGTGACAGTTTACACTGAAGCTTTCTTT. V and J are TRBV7-9 and TRBJ1-1; D is perhaps TRBD1 (5 bases). Between the trimmed V and J ends, which lost 6 bases and 3 bases, there was a span of 20 bases. The germline V gene encodes CDR1 SEHNR and CDR2 FQNEAQ (reference sequence). The CDR3 length is 16 residues.

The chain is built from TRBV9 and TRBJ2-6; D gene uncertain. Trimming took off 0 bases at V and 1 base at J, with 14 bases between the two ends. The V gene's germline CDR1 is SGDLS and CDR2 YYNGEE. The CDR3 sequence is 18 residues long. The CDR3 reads CASSVVGVGSSGANVLTF. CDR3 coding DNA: TGTGCCAGCAGCGTAGTTGGGGTGGGATCATCTGGGGCCAACGTCCTGACTTTC.

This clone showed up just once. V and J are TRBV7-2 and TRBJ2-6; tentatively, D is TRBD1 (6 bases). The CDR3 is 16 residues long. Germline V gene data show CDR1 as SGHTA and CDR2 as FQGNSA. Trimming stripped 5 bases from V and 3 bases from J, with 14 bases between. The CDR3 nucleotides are TGTGCCAGCAGCCCCTCGAAGGGGGTTGGGGCCAACGTCCTGACTTTC. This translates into CASSPSKGVGANVLTF.

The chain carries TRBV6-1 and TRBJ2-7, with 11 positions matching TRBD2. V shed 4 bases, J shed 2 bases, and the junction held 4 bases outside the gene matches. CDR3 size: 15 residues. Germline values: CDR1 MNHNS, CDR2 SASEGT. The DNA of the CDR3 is TGTGCCAGCAGTGGCCTAGCGGGGGGACCCTACGAGCAGTACTTC. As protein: CASSGLAGGPYEQYF.

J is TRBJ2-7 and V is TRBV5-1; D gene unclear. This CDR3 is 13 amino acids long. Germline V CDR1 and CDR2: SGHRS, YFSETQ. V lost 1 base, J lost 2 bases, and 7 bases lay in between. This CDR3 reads CASSLTPTYEQYF. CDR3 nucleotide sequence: TGCGCCAGCAGCTTGACACCTACCTACGAGCAGTACTTC.

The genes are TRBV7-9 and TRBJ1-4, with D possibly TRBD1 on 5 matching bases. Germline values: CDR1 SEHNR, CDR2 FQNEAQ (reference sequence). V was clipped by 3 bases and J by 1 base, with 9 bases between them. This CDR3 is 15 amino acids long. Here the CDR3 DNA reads TGTGCCAGCAGCTTGGGGCGGGGAACTAATGAAAAACTGTTTTTT. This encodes CASSLGRGTNEKLFF.

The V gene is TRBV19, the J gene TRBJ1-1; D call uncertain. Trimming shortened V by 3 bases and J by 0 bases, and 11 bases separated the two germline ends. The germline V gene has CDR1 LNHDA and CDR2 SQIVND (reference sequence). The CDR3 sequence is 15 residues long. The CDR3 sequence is CASSISTELNTEAFF. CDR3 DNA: TGTGCCAGTAGTATTTCCACAGAGCTGAACACTGAAGCTTTCTTT.